This T cell receptor (beta chain) was captured in a study of PD-1 blockade in classical Hodgkin lymphoma. This clone appeared a few times. All the patients suffered relapse after autologous stem cell transplantation, and brentuximab vedotin exposure differed. With 4 bases clipped from V and 5 bases from J, the junction kept 7 bases outside the gene matches. From germline, CDR1 is SGHDT and CDR2 YYEEEE. This CDR3 region has 14 residues. Sequencing used immunoSEQ multiplex PCR; TCRdb keeps in-frame clones, though not all of them. The repertoire holds approximately 4,100 clones, with approximately 74% as singletons.

Sequencing used peripheral blood mononuclear cells (PBMCs), obtained at baseline. The chain carries TRBV5-6 and TRBJ1-1, with TRBD1 matching over 8 bases. This clonotype originated in a human donor with classical Hodgkin lymphoma. CDR3 amino acids: CASSPAGGFTEAFF. The CDR3 DNA reads TGTGCCAGCAGCCCCGCAGGGGGCTTTACTGAAGCTTTCTTT.